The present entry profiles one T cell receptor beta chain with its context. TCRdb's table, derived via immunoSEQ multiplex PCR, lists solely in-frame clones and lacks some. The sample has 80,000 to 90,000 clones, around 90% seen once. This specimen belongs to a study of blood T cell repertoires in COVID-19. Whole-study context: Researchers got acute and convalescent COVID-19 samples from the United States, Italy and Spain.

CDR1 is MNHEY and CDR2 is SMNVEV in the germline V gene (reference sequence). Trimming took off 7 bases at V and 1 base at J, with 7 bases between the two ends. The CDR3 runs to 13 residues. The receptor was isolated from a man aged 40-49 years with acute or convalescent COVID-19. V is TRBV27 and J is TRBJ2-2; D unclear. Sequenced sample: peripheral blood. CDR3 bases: TGTGCCAGCACATGGCAGAACACCGGGGAGCTGTTTTTT. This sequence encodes CASTWQNTGELFF.